These 30 T cell receptor beta chains share one sample of origin, sequenced in a study of cytomegalovirus exposure and HLA in healthy donors. The study ran its PCR with 60 Vbeta and 13 Jbeta primers. Profiled with immunoSEQ multiplex PCR; TCRdb holds only in-frame clones, not every one. The data hold about 200,000 clones, with about 81% observed a single time. Sequencing input: PBMCs. Receptors were obtained from a woman aged 50 to 60 in good health and CMV-seropositive.

This rearrangement joins TRBV11-2 to TRBJ1-2; TRBD1 agrees at 8 bases. CDR3 length: 15 residues. The germline CDR1 and CDR2 sequences are SGHAT and FQNNGV. J gave up 2 bases and V 5 bases, and 7 bases lay outside the gene matches. The CDR3 DNA is TGTGCCAGCAGCCCGGGGGACAGGACGAACTATGGCTACACCTTC. It translates to CASSPGDRTNYGYTF.

The rearrangement links TRBV5-1 to TRBJ1-6, with D perhaps TRBD1 (6 bases). V lost 7 bases and J lost 9, with 17 bases in between. The CDR3 length is 14 residues. Germline V CDR1 and CDR2: SGHRS, YFSETQ. The CDR3 DNA reads as TGCGCCAGCCGGAGACAGGACGTCGGTTCACCCCTCCACTTT. It is translated as CASRRQDVGSPLHF.

V and J are TRBV29-1 and TRBJ2-1, with D tentatively TRBD2 (6 bases). The CDR3 runs to 13 residues. Germline values: CDR1 SQVTM, CDR2 ANQGSEA. As DNA, the CDR3 is TGCAGTGCCGGGGGAAGCTCCTACAATGAGCAGTTCTTC. It is translated as CSAGGSSYNEQFF.

This clone was seen a single time. The chain joins TRBV4-1 to TRBJ2-1; D is perhaps TRBD2 (6 bases). Germline V lookup: CDR1 MGHRA, CDR2 YSYEKL. The CDR3 is made up of 18 amino acids. Between the trimmed V and J ends, which lost 3 bases and 4 bases, there was a span of 22 bases. The CDR3, as DNA: TGCGCCAGCAGCCACCCAAAGGAGGGCGGGCTGACTTACAATGAGCAGTTCTTC. Protein: CASSHPKEGGLTYNEQFF.

This clone came up a few times. This chain connects TRBV28 to TRBJ1-6; 7 nucleotides match TRBD1. The trim removed 7 bases at V and 8 bases at J, leaving 8 bases unmatched. CDR3 length: 14 residues. The germline V gene encodes CDR1 MDHEN and CDR2 SYDVKM. The CDR3 region is CASNNRGPYSPLHF. As DNA, the CDR3 is TGTGCCAGCAATAACAGGGGACCCTATTCACCCCTCCACTTT.

The chain employs TRBV10-2 and TRBJ2-1; 9 bases map to TRBD1. The ends lost 0 bases at V and 6 bases at J; junction bases unmatched: 12. This CDR3 contains 18 residues. Germline V gene data show CDR1 as WSHSY and CDR2 as SAAADI. The CDR3 DNA reads as TGCGCCAGCAGTGAGTCGACTCGCGGGACAGGGAAGGTCAATGAGCAGTTCTTC. Translated: CASSESTRGTGKVNEQFF.

The V and J genes are TRBV28 and TRBJ2-7, with TRBD1 matching over 8 bases. Germline V gives CDR1 MDHEN, CDR2 SYDVKM. This CDR3 spans 15 amino acids. Trimming at V came to 6 bases and at J to 8 bases, leaving 15 bases not matched to a gene. CDR3 in amino acids: CASSITGTGDFQQYF. The CDR3, as DNA: TGTGCCAGCAGCATTACCGGGACAGGTGATTTCCAGCAGTACTTC.

The chain is built from TRBV28 and TRBJ2-5; 10 bases align to TRBD2. This CDR3 contains 15 residues. Per germline, CDR1 MDHEN and CDR2 SYDVKM. Germline trimming cut 2 bases from V and 12 bases from J; bases unmatched to any gene: 12. This chain's CDR3 is CASSLGASGSDPEYF. CDR3 coding DNA: TGTGCCAGCAGTTTAGGTGCTAGCGGGAGTGATCCGGAGTACTTC.

This clone was seen only a few times. One junction end disagrees with the germline gene, perhaps due to a read error. The chain couples TRBV7-9 to TRBJ2-7; 11 nucleotides agree with TRBD2. Germline values: CDR1 SEHNR, CDR2 FQNEAQ (reference sequence). This CDR3 comprises 14 residues. For the CDR3, the DNA is TGTTCCAGCAGCTTAGCGGGGGGGCCCTACGAGCAGTACTTC. Its protein product is CSSSLAGGPYEQYF.

The CDR3 coding sequence is TGTGCCAGCAGTTTTCGGGACAGGGATTCACCCCTCCACTTT. Protein sequence: CASSFRDRDSPLHF. The rearrangement links TRBV27 to TRBJ1-6; 9 bases are shared with TRBD1. This CDR3 comprises 14 residues. J lost 8 bases, V lost 3 bases, and 2 bases had no gene match. The germline V gene has CDR1 MNHEY and CDR2 SMNVEV (reference sequence).

This sequence joins TRBV7-2 and TRBJ2-1; 10 bases fit TRBD2. The CDR3 totals 15 residues. V shed 5 bases, J shed 7 bases, and the junction held 8 bases outside the gene matches. Germline V gene sequence: CDR1 SGHTA, CDR2 FQGNSA. CDR3 bases: TGTGCCAGCAGCGACCGACTAGCGGGCGTAAATGAGCAGTTCTTC. This sequence encodes CASSDRLAGVNEQFF.

The chain has TRBV15 and TRBJ2-5; 9 bases are a match to TRBD2. Germline assignment: CDR1 LNHNV and CDR2 YYDKDF (reference sequence). With V trimmed by 6 bases and J by 4 bases, 15 bases remained unmatched. The CDR3 extends over 17 amino acids. This CDR3 reads CATRGWDGGGVLETQYF. In DNA, the CDR3 is TGTGCCACCAGAGGGTGGGACGGCGGGGGGGTTCTAGAGACCCAGTACTTC.

This sequence joins TRBV7-2 and TRBJ2-2; a weak D match, TRBD2 (5 bases). The V and J ends lost 6 bases and 1 base respectively, with 12 bases between them. The CDR3 has 15 amino acids. CDR1 and CDR2 (germline): SGHTA, FQGNSA. CDR3 coding DNA: TGTGCCAGCAGACTCACGGGGAGGAACACCGGGGAGCTGTTTTTT. It yields the protein CASRLTGRNTGELFF. Filled out from reference TRBV7-2 and TRBJ2-2, the complete variable domain reads GAGVSQSPSNKVTEKGKDVELRCDPISGHTALYWYRQSLGQGLEFLIYFQGNSAPDKSGLPSDRFSAERTGGSVSTLTIQRTQQEDSAVYLCASRLTGRNTGELFFGEGSRLTVL.

The chain joins TRBV6-4 to TRBJ1-1; tentatively, D is TRBD1 (6 bases). The CDR3 is 14 amino acids. The germline V gene has CDR1 MRHNA and CDR2 SNTAGT. V lost 6 bases to trimming and J lost 2 bases, with 13 bases between them. CDR3 in amino acids: CASREQGLNTEAFF. CDR3 DNA sequence: TGTGCCAGCAGAGAACAGGGATTAAACACTGAAGCTTTCTTT.

The V call is TRBV7-9, the J call TRBJ2-5; maybe TRBD1 (5 bases). The CDR3 contains 13 residues. Trimming cost V 5 bases and J 3 bases, with 10 bases left between them. Germline lookup yields CDR1 SEHNR and CDR2 FQNEAQ (reference sequence). The CDR3 reads CASSVDREETQYF. The CDR3 DNA sequence: TGTGCCAGCAGCGTCGACAGAGAAGAGACCCAGTACTTC.

This clone was observed a single time. The chain is built from TRBV6-5 and TRBJ2-1; TRBD2 matches at 7 bases. Germline V gene sequence: CDR1 MNHEY, CDR2 SVGAGI. V dropped 5 bases and J dropped 10; count of bases not matched to a gene: 2. The CDR3 is 11 residues long. DNA for the CDR3: TGTGCCAGCAGTAGGGGAGGGGAGCAGTTCTTC. As protein: CASSRGGEQFF.

The genes are TRBV11-2 and TRBJ1-5; 7 positions match TRBD1. This CDR3 has 14 residues. Germline V gene sequence: CDR1 SGHAT, CDR2 FQNNGV. V was pared by 4 bases and J by 4 bases, with 4 bases of the junction left unmatched. CDR3 DNA sequence: TGTGCCAGCAGCTCCAGGGGGGATAATCAGCCCCAGCATTTT. It is translated as CASSSRGDNQPQHF.

V usage is TRBV19 and J usage is TRBJ2-7; 9 bases are shared with TRBD2. Germline-derived CDR1 and CDR2 are LNHDA and SQIVND (reference sequence). The length of the CDR3 is 15 residues. V lost 6 bases and J lost 7; bases outside the gene matches: 13. In DNA, the CDR3 is TGTGCCAGTAGAACCCGAGCGGGAGGCCCTTGGGAGCAGTACTTC. This translates into CASRTRAGGPWEQYF. Variable domain in full (rest from reference TRBV19 and TRBJ2-7): DGGITQSPKYLFRKEGQNVTLSCEQNLNHDAMYWYRQDPGQGLRLIYYSQIVNDFQKGDIAEGYSVSREKKESFPLTVTSAQKNPTAFYLCASRTRAGGPWEQYFGPGTRLTVT.

In this sample, this clone turned up a few times. The chain links TRBV28 to TRBJ1-1; 7 bases map to TRBD1. The CDR3 has 14 amino acids. Trimming took 6 bases from V and 1 from J; bases not matched to a gene: 5. CDR1 is MDHEN and CDR2 is SYDVKM in the germline V gene. The chain's CDR3 is CASRTGQRNTEAFF. CDR3 bases: TGTGCCAGCAGGACGGGACAGCGGAACACTGAAGCTTTCTTT. The full variable domain, in which reference TRBV28 and TRBJ1-1 provide the parts outside the CDR3, is DVKVTQSSRYLVKRTGEKVFLECVQDMDHENMFWYRQDPGLGLRLIYFSYDVKMKEKGDIPEGYSVSREKKERFSLILESASTNQTSMYLCASRTGQRNTEAFFGQGTRLTVV.

The rearrangement links TRBV7-2 to TRBJ1-3; D not resolved. The CDR3 consists of 15 residues. Trimming removed 2 bases from V and 0 bases from J, with 8 bases in between. Germline V gives CDR1 SGHTA, CDR2 FQGNSA. The CDR3 DNA reads TGTGCCAGCAGCTTATCTCCTTACTCTGGAAACACCATATATTTT. Its protein product is CASSLSPYSGNTIYF.

The rearrangement joins TRBV2 to TRBJ1-4; maybe TRBD1 (6 bases). The CDR3 extends over 14 amino acids. V shed 7 bases and J shed 0 bases, with 9 bases lying between them. Germline CDR1 reads SNHLY; CDR2 reads FYNNEI. CDR3 in DNA: TGTGCCAGCACCGACAGGTCAACTAATGAAAAACTGTTTTTT. It is translated as CASTDRSTNEKLFF.

The rearrangement joins TRBV6-5 to TRBJ1-1, with TRBD1 matching 9 bases. Looked up from germline, CDR1 is MNHEY and CDR2 is SVGAGI. The V gene end was trimmed by 4 bases and the J gene end by 3 bases; junction bases not matched to a gene: 9. The CDR3 contains 16 residues. The CDR3 DNA reads TGTGCCAGCAGTTCCACCGGGACAGGGTTGCACACTGAAGCTTTCTTT. Protein: CASSSTGTGLHTEAFF.

J is TRBJ1-2 and V is TRBV7-2; D might be TRBD1 (6 bases). Trimming pared 4 bases from V and 5 bases from J, leaving 11 bases between. The length of the CDR3 is 13 residues. CDR1 and CDR2 from the germline V gene are SGHTA and FQGNSA. CDR3 protein: CASSSGQGYGYTF. The CDR3 DNA reads TGTGCCAGCAGCTCCGGTCAGGGGTATGGCTACACCTTC.

The V and J genes are TRBV14 and TRBJ2-7; a weak D match, TRBD2 (6 bases). The CDR3 extends over 12 amino acids. Germline V lookup: CDR1 SGHDN, CDR2 FVKESK. V lost 1 base to trimming and J lost 9 bases, with 10 bases between them. For the CDR3, the DNA is TGTGCCAGCAGCCAAGGGGACTTAGGGCAGTACTTC. Translation gives CASSQGDLGQYF.

This sequence joins TRBV15 and TRBJ2-3; D gene ambiguous. The CDR3 is 15 residues long. Trimming cost V 3 bases and J 4 bases, with 14 bases left between them. Per the germline V gene, CDR1 is LNHNV and CDR2 is YYDKDF (reference sequence). Here the CDR3 reads CATSRAATPPDTQYF. The CDR3 DNA reads as TGTGCCACCAGCAGGGCAGCGACCCCCCCAGATACGCAGTATTTT.

The V call is TRBV10-2, the J call TRBJ2-1; TRBD2 agrees at 7 bases. The V gene end was trimmed by 5 bases and the J gene end by 1 base; junction bases not matched to a gene: 11. Germline V gene sequence: CDR1 WSHSY, CDR2 SAAADI. There are 17 residues in the CDR3. The CDR3 DNA is TGCGCCAGCAGTCTAGTTTCTAGCGGCCTGTCCTACAATGAGCAGTTCTTC. Its protein product is CASSLVSSGLSYNEQFF.

This chain connects TRBV5-4 to TRBJ2-3, with 10 bases lining up with TRBD2. V lost 3 bases, J lost 5 bases, and 3 bases stayed unmatched. The CDR3 is 14 amino acids. Germline values: CDR1 SGHNT, CDR2 YYREEE (reference sequence). In DNA, the CDR3 is TGTGCCAGCAGCTCCAGACTAGCGGGAGATACGCAGTATTTT. Translated: CASSSRLAGDTQYF. The variable domain in full, with the rest retrieved from reference TRBV5-4 and TRBJ2-3, is ETGVTQSPTHLIKTRGQQVTLRCSSQSGHNTVSWYQQALGQGPQFIFQYYREEENGRGNFPPRFSGLQFPNYSSELNVNALELDDSALYLCASSSRLAGDTQYFGPGTRLTVL.

The rearrangement uses TRBV19 and TRBJ2-3; the D gene is possibly TRBD2 (6 bases). The CDR3 runs 15 residues. Germline V gives CDR1 LNHDA, CDR2 SQIVND (reference sequence). V was cut by 7 bases and J by 3 bases, with 17 bases left in between. This CDR3 reads CASKTDGRGTDTQYF. Here the CDR3 DNA reads TGTGCCAGTAAGACTGACGGGAGAGGGACAGATACGCAGTATTTT.

V usage is TRBV5-6 and J usage is TRBJ2-3, with 10 bases identical to TRBD1. CDR1 is SGHDT, CDR2 YYEEEE, per germline. Trimming cost V 4 bases and J 4 bases; bases outside gene matches: 9. This CDR3 is built from 16 residues. CDR3 DNA: TGTGCCAGCAGCCCACTGACAGGGGGCCTAGCAGATACGCAGTATTTT. Its protein product is CASSPLTGGLADTQYF.

The chain combines TRBV6-5 with TRBJ2-1, with TRBD1 identical over 8 bases. Germline V lookup: CDR1 MNHEY, CDR2 SVGAGI. Trimming took 8 bases from V and 12 from J; bases not matched to a gene: 12. CDR3 length equals 13 residues. The CDR3 region is CASGIDRGGVQFF. The CDR3 DNA reads TGTGCCAGCGGGATCGACAGGGGCGGGGTGCAGTTCTTC.